This T cell receptor (beta chain) stems from a study of T cells in Graves' hyperthyroidism and ophthalmopathy. With a duration under 2 months, the hyperthyroidism was newly diagnosed in patients aged 18 to 65. Points from the study as a whole: The model forecast ophthalmopathy, anticipating it by a median roughly 6 months before onset. Most thyroid-expanded clonotypes above 0.001 were also found in blood.

In the case of this clonotype: The antigen remains undetermined.

Template material for amplifying TCR beta CDR3 regions consisted of RNA transcripts. When the TCR CDR3 underwent first-round RT-PCR, the HTBI primer set was used. Via MiXCR, TCRdb re-called the multiplex PCR reads, giving one row per CDR3 protein. The sample lists roughly 360,000 distinct CDR3 sequences, less than 15% occurring once. The source of this sequence is a man aged 30 to 45 with Graves' hyperthyroidism that later progressed to Graves' ophthalmopathy. Source material: blood.

The chain's CDR3 is CASSRLSREAGELFF. Written as DNA, the CDR3 is TGCGCCAGCAGCCGACTAAGCAGGGAAGCCGGGGAGCTGTTTTTT. This chain joins TRBV4-1 and TRBJ2-2; perhaps D is TRBD1 or TRBD2 (5 bases each). The germline gives CDR1 MGHRA, CDR2 YSYEKL. This CDR3 has 15 amino acids. Trimming took 4 bases from V and 6 from J, leaving 15 bases between them.